The source of this T cell receptor (beta chain) is a study of identical twins. Using its own MiXCR run on the 5' RACE reads, TCRdb lists one record per CDR3 protein. The data hold some 1,700,000 distinct CDR3 sequences, with less than 35% observed a single time. Only healthy Caucasians were included as donors. Points from the study as a whole: Beta out-of-frame sequences displayed a weaker excess of sharing between twins.

On this clonotype: Its antigen is currently unknown.

This CDR3 is 15 amino acids long. Trimming removed 7 bases from V and 9 bases from J; junction bases left unmatched: 16. Germline assignment: CDR1 MNHNY and CDR2 SVGAGI (reference sequence). This receptor was obtained from a newborn girl in good health. Input material: cord blood. The genes are TRBV6-6 and TRBJ1-1, with 8 bases fitting TRBD1. The CDR3 sequence is CASMLLGQAITQAFF. CDR3 nucleotide sequence: TGTGCCAGCATGCTATTGGGACAGGCAATTACCCAAGCTTTCTTT.